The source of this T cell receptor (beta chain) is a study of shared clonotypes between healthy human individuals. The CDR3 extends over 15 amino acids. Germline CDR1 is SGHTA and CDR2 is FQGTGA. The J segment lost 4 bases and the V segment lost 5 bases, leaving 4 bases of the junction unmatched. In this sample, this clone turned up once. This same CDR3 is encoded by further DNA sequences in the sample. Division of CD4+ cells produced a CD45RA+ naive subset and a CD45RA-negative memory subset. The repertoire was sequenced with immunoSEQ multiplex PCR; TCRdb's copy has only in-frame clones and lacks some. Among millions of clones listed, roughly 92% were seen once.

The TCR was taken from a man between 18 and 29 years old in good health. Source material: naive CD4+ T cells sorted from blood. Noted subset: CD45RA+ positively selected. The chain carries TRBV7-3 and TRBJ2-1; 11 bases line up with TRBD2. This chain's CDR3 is CASSPGLAVYNEQFF. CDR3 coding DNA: TGTGCCAGCAGCCCGGGACTAGCGGTTTACAATGAGCAGTTCTTC.